This TCR beta chain stems from a study of blood T cell repertoires in COVID-19. Turning to the study itself: Whether acute or convalescent, the COVID-19 samples came from the United States, Italy and Spain.

This CDR3 comprises 15 residues. The germline V gene encodes CDR1 SGHTA and CDR2 FQGNSA. J gave up 3 bases and V 2 bases, and 6 bases lay outside the gene matches. Authors' data handling: For nucleated cells, counts were estimated from reference gene primer amplification. Repertoires were generated with immunoSEQ multiplex PCR, while TCRdb's copy carries only in-frame clones and drops some. From that table come the V and J calls and clone size; the DNA was used to work out D and trimming. This sample yields around 180,000 clones, of which around two thirds are seen a single time; around 3% belongs to the top ten.

Sequencing was carried out using peripheral blood. The chain has TRBV7-2 and TRBJ1-1; 7 bases match TRBD1. This TCR was sampled from a woman aged 80 or over with acute or convalescent COVID-19. The CDR3 loop is CASSLLGRGDTEAFF. DNA for the CDR3: TGTGCCAGCAGCTTACTTGGCAGGGGGGACACTGAAGCTTTCTTT.